The clone carrying this TCR beta chain occurred many times. Its antigen is still unknown. This sample is drawn from a study of response to subunit inactivated influenza vaccine. MiXCR, run by TCRdb on the RT-PCR reads, gives a single entry per CDR3 protein. Here the sample spans 550,000 to 650,000 distinct CDR3 sequences, 12% being singletons. Study outcomes and limitations: Few new T cells, the authors suggested, are recruited by each seasonal influenza vaccination.

Germline V gene lookup returns CDR1 SGHVS and CDR2 FQNEAQ. V lost 5 bases and J lost 5, with 21 bases in between. The CDR3 totals 16 residues. This TCR derives from a man aged 45-65 years who received an inactivated influenza vaccine. The chain carries TRBV7-8 and TRBJ2-5; TRBD2 is a possible D gene (5 bases). Sample: PBMCs from blood, taken on the day of vaccination. The CDR3 coding sequence is TGTGCCAGCAGCACCCGAGCGGAGATGATGGTGGAGACCCAGTACTTC. This translates into CASSTRAEMMVETQYF.